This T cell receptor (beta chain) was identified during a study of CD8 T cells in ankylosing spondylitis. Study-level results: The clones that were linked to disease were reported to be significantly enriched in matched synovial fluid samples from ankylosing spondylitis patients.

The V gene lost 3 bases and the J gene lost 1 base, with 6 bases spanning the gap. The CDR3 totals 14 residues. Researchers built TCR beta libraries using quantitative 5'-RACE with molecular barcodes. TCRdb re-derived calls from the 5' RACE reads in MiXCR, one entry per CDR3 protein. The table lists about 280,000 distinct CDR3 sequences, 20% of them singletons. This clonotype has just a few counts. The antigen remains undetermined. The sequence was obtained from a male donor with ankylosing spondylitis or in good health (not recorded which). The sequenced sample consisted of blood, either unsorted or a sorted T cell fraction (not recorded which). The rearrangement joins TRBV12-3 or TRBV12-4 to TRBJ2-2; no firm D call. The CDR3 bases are TGTGCCAGCAGTTTGACGGAGAACACCGGGGAGCTGTTTTTT. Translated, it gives CASSLTENTGELFF.